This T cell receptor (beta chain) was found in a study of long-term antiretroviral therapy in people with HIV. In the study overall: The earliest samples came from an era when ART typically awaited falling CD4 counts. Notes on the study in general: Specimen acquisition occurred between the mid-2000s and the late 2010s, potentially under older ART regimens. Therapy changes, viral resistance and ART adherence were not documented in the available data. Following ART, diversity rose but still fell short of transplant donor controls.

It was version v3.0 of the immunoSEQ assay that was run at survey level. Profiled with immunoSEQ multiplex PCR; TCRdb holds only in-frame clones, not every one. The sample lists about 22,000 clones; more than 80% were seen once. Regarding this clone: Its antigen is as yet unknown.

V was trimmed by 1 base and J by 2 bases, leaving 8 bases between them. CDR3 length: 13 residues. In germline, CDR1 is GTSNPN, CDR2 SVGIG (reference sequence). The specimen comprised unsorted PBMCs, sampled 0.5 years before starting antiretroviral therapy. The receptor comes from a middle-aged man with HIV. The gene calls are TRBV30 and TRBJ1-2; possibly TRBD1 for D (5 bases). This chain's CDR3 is CAWSAGGNYGYTF. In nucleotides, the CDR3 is TGTGCCTGGAGTGCCGGGGGGAACTATGGCTACACCTTC.